The T cell receptor beta chain under discussion was sequenced for a study of T cells in Graves' hyperthyroidism and ophthalmopathy. Study information: Sampling of peripheral blood happened at initial diagnosis, prior to any treatment. Overall study findings and caveats: Blood shared most expanded thyroid clonotypes above 0.001.

Amplified TCR beta CDR3 regions derived from RNA transcripts. When the TCR CDR3 underwent first-round RT-PCR, the HTBI primer set was used. TCRdb re-analysed the multiplex PCR reads in MiXCR, keeping a single row per CDR3 protein. The sample has about 290,000 distinct CDR3 sequences, roughly 15% seen once; the top ten hold around 35%. Germline V gene data show CDR1 as LNHDA and CDR2 as SQIVND (reference sequence). Trimming took off 3 bases at V and 0 bases at J, with 7 bases between the two ends. The CDR3 contains 14 residues. A lack of ophthalmopathy progression within 18 months defined stable Graves' hyperthyroidism. Diagnoses were made from clinical symptoms, serum measures (thyroxine and TRAb), thyroid ultrasound and orbital computed tomography. In its sample, this clonotype was seen many times. The antigen is not known.

The chain has TRBV19 and TRBJ2-3, with D unclear. The sequence was collected from a young man with Graves' hyperthyroidism. The sample consisted of blood. CDR3 in DNA: TGTGCCAGTAGTATGAGTAGCAGCACAGATACGCAGTATTTT. This sequence encodes CASSMSSSTDTQYF.